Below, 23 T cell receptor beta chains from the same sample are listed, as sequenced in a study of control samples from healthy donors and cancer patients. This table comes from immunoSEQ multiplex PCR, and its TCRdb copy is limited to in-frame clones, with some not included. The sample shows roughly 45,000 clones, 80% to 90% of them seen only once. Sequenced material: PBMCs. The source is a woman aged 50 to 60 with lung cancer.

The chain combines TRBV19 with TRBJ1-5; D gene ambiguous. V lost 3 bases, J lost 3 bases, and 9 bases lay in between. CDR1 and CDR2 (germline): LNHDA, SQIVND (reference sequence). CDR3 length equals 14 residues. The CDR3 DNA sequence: TGTGCCAGTAGTATTAAGGATAACAATCAGCCCCAGCATTTT. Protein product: CASSIKDNNQPQHF.

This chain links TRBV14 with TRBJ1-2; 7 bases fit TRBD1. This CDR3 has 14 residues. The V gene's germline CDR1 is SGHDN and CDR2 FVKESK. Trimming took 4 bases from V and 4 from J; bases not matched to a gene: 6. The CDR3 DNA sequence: TGTGCCAGCAGCCCGGGACAGAACCTCTATGGCTACACCTTC. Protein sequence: CASSPGQNLYGYTF.

CDR3 sequence (DNA): TGCGCCAGCAGCTCGCACGTTCAGGACAATGAGCAGTTCTTC. It yields the protein CASSSHVQDNEQFF. The V call is TRBV5-1, the J call TRBJ2-1; D not certain. The CDR3 runs to 14 residues. The germline CDR1 and CDR2 sequences are SGHRS and YFSETQ. The V and J ends lost 3 bases and 5 bases respectively, with 12 bases between them.

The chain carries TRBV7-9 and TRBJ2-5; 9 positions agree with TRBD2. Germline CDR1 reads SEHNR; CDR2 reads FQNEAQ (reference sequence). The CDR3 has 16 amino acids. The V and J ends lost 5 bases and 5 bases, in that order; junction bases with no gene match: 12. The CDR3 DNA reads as TGTGCCAGCAGCCCCCCATCAGCGGGGGGTCCGGAGACCCAGTACTTC. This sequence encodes CASSPPSAGGPETQYF.

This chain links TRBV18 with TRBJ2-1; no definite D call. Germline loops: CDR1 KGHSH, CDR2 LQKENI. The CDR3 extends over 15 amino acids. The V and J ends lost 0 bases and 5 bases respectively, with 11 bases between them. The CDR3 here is CASSPPNRAHNEQFF. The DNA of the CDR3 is TGTGCCAGCTCACCACCGAATAGGGCCCACAATGAGCAGTTCTTC.

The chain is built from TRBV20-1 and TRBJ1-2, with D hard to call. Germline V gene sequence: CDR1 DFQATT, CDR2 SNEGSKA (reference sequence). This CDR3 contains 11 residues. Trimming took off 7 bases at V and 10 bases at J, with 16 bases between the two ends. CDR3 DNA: TGCAGTGTTTTAGGCAGAGACGACTACACCTTC. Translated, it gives CSVLGRDDYTF.

Written as DNA, the CDR3 is TGTGCCAGCAGCTTTGGAGCTACGAACACCGGGGAGCTGTTTTTT. Encoded protein: CASSFGATNTGELFF. The chain employs TRBV7-6 and TRBJ2-2; D is uncertain. V dropped 3 bases and J dropped 0 bases, with 8 bases sitting between them. In germline, CDR1 is SGHVS, CDR2 FNYEAQ. This CDR3 is built from 15 residues.

For the CDR3, the DNA is TGTGCCAGCAGTGGCCGGGACACCTGGCAACAGCCCCAGCATTTT. This gives the protein CASSGRDTWQQPQHF. This chain connects TRBV2 to TRBJ1-5; possible D gene TRBD1, 6 bases. The CDR3 extends over 15 amino acids. V lost 4 bases and J lost 7, with 17 bases in between. Germline V CDR1 and CDR2: SNHLY, FYNNEI.

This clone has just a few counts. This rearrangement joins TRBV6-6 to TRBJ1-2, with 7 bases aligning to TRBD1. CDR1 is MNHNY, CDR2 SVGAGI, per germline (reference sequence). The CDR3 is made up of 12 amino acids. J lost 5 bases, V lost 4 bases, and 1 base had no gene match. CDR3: CASSSGQYGYTF. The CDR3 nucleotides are TGTGCCAGCAGTTCGGGACAGTATGGCTACACCTTC.

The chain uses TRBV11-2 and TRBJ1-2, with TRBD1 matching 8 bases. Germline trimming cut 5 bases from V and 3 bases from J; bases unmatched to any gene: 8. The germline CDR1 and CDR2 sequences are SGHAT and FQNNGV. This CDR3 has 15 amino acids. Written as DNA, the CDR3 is TGTGCCAGCAGCCGGTTGGACAGGGACGACTATGGCTACACCTTC. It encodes CASSRLDRDDYGYTF.

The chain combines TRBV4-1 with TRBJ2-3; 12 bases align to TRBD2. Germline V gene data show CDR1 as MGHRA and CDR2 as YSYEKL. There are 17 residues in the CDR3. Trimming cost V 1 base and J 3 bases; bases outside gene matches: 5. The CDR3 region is CASSQGPSGGATDTQYF. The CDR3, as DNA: TGCGCCAGCAGCCAAGGCCCTAGCGGGGGGGCGACAGATACGCAGTATTTT.

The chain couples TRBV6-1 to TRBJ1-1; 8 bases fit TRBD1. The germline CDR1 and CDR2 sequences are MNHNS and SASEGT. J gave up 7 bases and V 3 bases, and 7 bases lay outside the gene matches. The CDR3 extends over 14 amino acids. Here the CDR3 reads CASSEADRDIEAFF. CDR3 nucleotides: TGTGCCAGCAGTGAGGCGGACAGGGACATTGAAGCTTTCTTT.

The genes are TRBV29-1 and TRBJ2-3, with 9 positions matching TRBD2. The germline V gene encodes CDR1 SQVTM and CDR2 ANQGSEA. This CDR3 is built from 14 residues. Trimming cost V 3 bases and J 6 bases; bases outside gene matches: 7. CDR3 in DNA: TGCAGCGTTGAGGGCGGGGGGGCCGTGGATACGCAGTATTTT. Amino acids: CSVEGGGAVDTQYF.

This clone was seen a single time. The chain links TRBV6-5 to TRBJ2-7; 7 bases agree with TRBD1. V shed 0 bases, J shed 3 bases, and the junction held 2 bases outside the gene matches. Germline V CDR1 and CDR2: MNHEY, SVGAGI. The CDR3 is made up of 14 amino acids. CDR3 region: CASSYSSGGYEQYF. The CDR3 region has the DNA TGTGCCAGCAGTTACTCGTCAGGGGGCTACGAGCAGTACTTC.

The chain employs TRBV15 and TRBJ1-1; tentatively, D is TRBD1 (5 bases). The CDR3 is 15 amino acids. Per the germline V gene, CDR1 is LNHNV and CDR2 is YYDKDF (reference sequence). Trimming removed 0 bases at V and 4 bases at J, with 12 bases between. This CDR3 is CATSREQGRATEAFF. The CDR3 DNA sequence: TGTGCCACCAGCAGAGAGCAGGGCAGGGCCACTGAAGCTTTCTTT.

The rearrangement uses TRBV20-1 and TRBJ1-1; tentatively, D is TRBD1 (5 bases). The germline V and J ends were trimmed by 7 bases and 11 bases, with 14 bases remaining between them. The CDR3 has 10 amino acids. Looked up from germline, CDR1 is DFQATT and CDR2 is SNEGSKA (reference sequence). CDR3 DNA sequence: TGCAGTGGCGGGGCGTGGGTGGCTTTCTTT. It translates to CSGGAWVAFF.

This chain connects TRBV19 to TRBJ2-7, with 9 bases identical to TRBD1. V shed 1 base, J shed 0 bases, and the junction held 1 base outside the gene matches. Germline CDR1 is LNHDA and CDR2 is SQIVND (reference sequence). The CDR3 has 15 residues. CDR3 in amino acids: CASSIAGQGSYEQYF. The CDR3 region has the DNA TGTGCCAGTAGTATAGCGGGACAGGGCTCCTACGAGCAGTACTTC.

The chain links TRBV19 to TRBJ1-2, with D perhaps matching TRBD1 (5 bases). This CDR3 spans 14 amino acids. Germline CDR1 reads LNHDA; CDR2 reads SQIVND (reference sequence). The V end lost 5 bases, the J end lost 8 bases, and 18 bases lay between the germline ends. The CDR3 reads CASSSPGTWVGYTF. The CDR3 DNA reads TGTGCCAGTAGTTCTCCCGGGACCTGGGTCGGCTACACCTTC. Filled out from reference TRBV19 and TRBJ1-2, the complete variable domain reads DGGITQSPKYLFRKEGQNVTLSCEQNLNHDAMYWYRQDPGQGLRLIYYSQIVNDFQKGDIAEGYSVSREKKESFPLTVTSAQKNPTAFYLCASSSPGTWVGYTFGSGTRLTVV.

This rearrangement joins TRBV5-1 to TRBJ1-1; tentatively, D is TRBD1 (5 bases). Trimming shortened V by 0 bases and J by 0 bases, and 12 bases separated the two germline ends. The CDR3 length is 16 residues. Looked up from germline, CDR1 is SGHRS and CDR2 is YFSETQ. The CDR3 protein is CASSLAGLSLNTEAFF. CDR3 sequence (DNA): TGCGCCAGCAGCTTGGCAGGGCTATCTTTGAACACTGAAGCTTTCTTT.

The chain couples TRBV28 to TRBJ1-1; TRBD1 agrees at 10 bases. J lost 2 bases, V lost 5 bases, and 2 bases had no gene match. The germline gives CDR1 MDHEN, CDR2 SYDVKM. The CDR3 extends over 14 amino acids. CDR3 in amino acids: CASSRDRGNTEAFF. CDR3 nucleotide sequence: TGTGCCAGCAGTCGGGACAGGGGAAACACTGAAGCTTTCTTT. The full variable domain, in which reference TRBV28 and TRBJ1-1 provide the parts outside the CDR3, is DVKVTQSSRYLVKRTGEKVFLECVQDMDHENMFWYRQDPGLGLRLIYFSYDVKMKEKGDIPEGYSVSREKKERFSLILESASTNQTSMYLCASSRDRGNTEAFFGQGTRLTVV.

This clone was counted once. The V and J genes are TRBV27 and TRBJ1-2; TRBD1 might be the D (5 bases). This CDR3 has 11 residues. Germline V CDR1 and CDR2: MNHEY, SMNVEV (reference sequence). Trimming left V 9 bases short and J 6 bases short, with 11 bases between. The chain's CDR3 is CASLGGDGYTF. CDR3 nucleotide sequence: TGTGCCAGTCTCGGGGGAGATGGCTACACCTTC.

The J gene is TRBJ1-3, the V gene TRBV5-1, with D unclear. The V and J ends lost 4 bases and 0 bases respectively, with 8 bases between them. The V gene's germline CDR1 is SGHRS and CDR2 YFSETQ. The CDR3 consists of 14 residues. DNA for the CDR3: TGCGCCAGCAGCACGGACGGCTCTGGAAACACCATATATTTT. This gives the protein CASSTDGSGNTIYF.

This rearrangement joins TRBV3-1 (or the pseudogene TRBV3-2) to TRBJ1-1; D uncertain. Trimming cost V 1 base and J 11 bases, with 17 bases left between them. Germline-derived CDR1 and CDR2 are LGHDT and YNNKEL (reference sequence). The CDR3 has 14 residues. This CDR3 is CASSQGQKSFMAFF. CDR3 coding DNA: TGTGCCAGCAGCCAAGGGCAGAAAAGCTTTATGGCTTTCTTT.